Following are 24 T cell receptor beta chains from one sample sequenced in a study of blood T cell repertoires in COVID-19. Clones were sequenced by immunoSEQ multiplex PCR, and TCRdb holds only the in-frame ones, with some missing. The table lists under 400,000 clones, roughly 90% of them singletons. The sample consisted of PBMCs or T cells enriched from blood (not recorded which). The receptors were sampled from a young woman who had been exposed to COVID-19.

The V call is TRBV5-1, the J call TRBJ2-1, with 10 bases matching TRBD2. CDR3 length equals 14 residues. V lost 7 bases and J lost 4; bases outside the gene matches: 5. CDR1 and CDR2 from the germline V gene are SGHRS and YFSETQ. CDR3 residues: CASAGTSVYNEQFF. The CDR3 DNA is TGCGCCAGCGCCGGGACTAGCGTTTACAATGAGCAGTTCTTC.

This chain connects TRBV6-5 to TRBJ1-4, with D perhaps TRBD1 (6 bases). V was pared by 0 bases and J by 5 bases, with 10 bases between. The CDR3 is made up of 15 amino acids. Germline lookup yields CDR1 MNHEY and CDR2 SVGAGI. CDR3 loop: CASSYSRGGNEKLFF. The DNA of the CDR3 is TGTGCCAGCAGTTACTCGAGGGGGGGCAATGAAAAACTGTTTTTT.

V usage is TRBV7-9 and J usage is TRBJ1-5, with 12 bases fitting TRBD1. CDR3 length equals 18 residues. After removal of 5 bases from V and 0 bases from J, the junction contained 8 bases not matched to a gene. CDR1 is SEHNR and CDR2 is FQNEAQ in the germline V gene (reference sequence). CDR3 in DNA: TGTGCCAGCAGCCCGGGACAGGGGGCGAGTTATAGCAATCAGCCCCAGCATTTT. Its translation: CASSPGQGASYSNQPQHF.

The CDR3 is CASSLVMSSGYNEQFF. DNA of the CDR3: TGCGCCAGCAGCTTGGTGATGTCTAGCGGATACAATGAGCAGTTCTTC. This chain uses TRBV5-1 with TRBJ2-1; 7 nucleotides line up with TRBD2. The CDR3 spans 16 residues. Germline V gene lookup returns CDR1 SGHRS and CDR2 YFSETQ. The V and J ends lost 0 bases and 4 bases, in that order; junction bases with no gene match: 7.

The V call is TRBV11-2, the J call TRBJ2-1; 8 nucleotides align to TRBD2. Germline-derived CDR1 and CDR2 are SGHAT and FQNNGV. The V gene end was trimmed by 6 bases and the J gene end by 8 bases; junction bases not matched to a gene: 15. The CDR3 spans 16 residues. The CDR3 DNA sequence: TGTGCCAGCAGTTTATCCGGGACTAGACGTCACGATGAGCAGTTCTTC. Its protein is CASSLSGTRRHDEQFF. The full variable domain, with the rest looked up from reference TRBV11-2 and TRBJ2-1, is EAGVAQSPRYKIIEKRQSVAFWCNPISGHATLYWYQQILGQGPKLLIQFQNNGVVDDSQLPKDRFSAERLKGVDSTLKIQPAKLEDSAVYLCASSLSGTRRHDEQFFGPGTRLTVL.

This clone came up once. This chain links TRBV19 with TRBJ1-2; possibly TRBD1 for D (5 bases). Germline CDR1 and CDR2: LNHDA and SQIVND (reference sequence). Trimming removed 9 bases at V and 2 bases at J, with 13 bases between. The CDR3 sequence is 13 residues long. DNA for the CDR3: TGTGCCAGCCGAATGGGGGGGAACTATGGCTACACCTTC. This encodes CASRMGGNYGYTF.

This rearrangement joins TRBV5-1 to TRBJ1-1; 8 nucleotides match TRBD1. Trimming took 2 bases from V and 1 from J; bases not matched to a gene: 4. CDR3 length: 15 amino acids. Germline-derived CDR1 and CDR2 are SGHRS and YFSETQ. CDR3 nucleotide sequence: TGCGCCAGCAGCTTCCACGACAGGGGGAACACTGAAGCTTTCTTT. Translated: CASSFHDRGNTEAFF.

The chain links TRBV29-1 to TRBJ1-1; 9 bases match TRBD1. Germline CDR1 is SQVTM and CDR2 is ANQGSEA. The CDR3 spans 15 residues. J gave up 1 base and V 3 bases, and 6 bases lay outside the gene matches. Written as DNA, the CDR3 is TGCAGCGTTGATACAGGGGGCTTCGGGAACACTGAAGCTTTCTTT. It specifies CSVDTGGFGNTEAFF.

The rearrangement uses TRBV12-3 or TRBV12-4 and TRBJ2-1; 8 nucleotides agree with TRBD1. J lost 9 bases, V lost 6 bases, and 4 bases had no gene match. The CDR3 extends over 12 amino acids. DNA for the CDR3: TGTGCCAGCAGAACCGACAGGGGTGAGCAGTTCTTC. This sequence encodes CASRTDRGEQFF.

V is TRBV7-9 and J is TRBJ1-6; no clear D gene. V was pared by 1 base and J by 6 bases, with 10 bases between. The CDR3 totals 15 residues. CDR1 SEHNR and CDR2 FQNEAQ come from the germline V gene (reference sequence). The CDR3 sequence is CASSLDQVSNSPLHF. CDR3 bases: TGTGCCAGCAGCTTAGACCAGGTGTCTAATTCACCCCTCCACTTT.

Only a few counts were recorded for this clone. The chain uses TRBV24-1 and TRBJ1-2; D is uncertain. Germline CDR1 reads KGHDR; CDR2 reads SFDVKD. The CDR3 extends over 14 amino acids. V lost 1 base, J lost 8 bases, and 13 bases lay in between. The CDR3 reads CATSDLWEANGYTF. As DNA, the CDR3 is TGTGCCACCAGTGATTTATGGGAGGCTAACGGCTACACCTTC.

This clone was detected a few times. This chain connects TRBV5-4 to TRBJ2-2, with 9 bases matching TRBD1. Unmatched junction bases numbered 10, after V lost 4 bases and J lost 3 bases. Germline CDR1 is SGHNT and CDR2 is YYREEE (reference sequence). The length of the CDR3 is 17 residues. The CDR3 spells CASSRWDRVGDTGELFF. The CDR3 nucleotides are TGTGCCAGCAGCCGTTGGGACAGGGTAGGAGACACCGGGGAGCTGTTTTTT.

CDR3 in amino acids: CASIRSQGITEAFF. The CDR3 DNA reads as TGTGCCAGCATTCGTAGTCAGGGTATCACTGAAGCTTTCTTT. The gene calls are TRBV2 and TRBJ1-1, with TRBD1 as a possible D gene (5 bases). CDR3 length: 14 residues. Looked up from germline, CDR1 is SNHLY and CDR2 is FYNNEI. With 7 bases removed from V and 4 bases from J, the gap between germline ends came to 16 bases.

The CDR3 sequence is CASSKALRLDSNQPQHF. Here the CDR3 DNA reads TGTGCCAGCAGCAAAGCGCTCCGTCTAGATAGCAATCAGCCCCAGCATTTT. The J gene is TRBJ1-5, the V gene TRBV21-1. TRBV21-1 has pseudogene status. The CDR3 covers 17 residues.

This chain joins TRBV13 and TRBJ2-1; 15 nucleotides agree with TRBD2. Germline V gene sequence: CDR1 PRHDT, CDR2 FYEKMQ (reference sequence). The CDR3 consists of 20 residues. The V gene end was trimmed by 2 bases and the J gene end by 3 bases; junction bases not matched to a gene: 11. The CDR3 here is CASSLYSRTSGRGGYNEQFF. For the CDR3, the DNA is TGTGCCAGCAGCTTATATTCCAGGACTAGCGGGAGGGGGGGCTACAATGAGCAGTTCTTC.

This chain joins TRBV6-6 and TRBJ1-5; 7 bases fit TRBD1. The trim removed 5 bases at V and 2 bases at J, leaving 12 bases unmatched. Germline lookup yields CDR1 MNHNY and CDR2 SVGAGI (reference sequence). This CDR3 region has 17 residues. The CDR3 spells CASSHTEDRAGNQPQHF. CDR3 nucleotides: TGTGCCAGCAGTCATACCGAAGACAGGGCGGGCAATCAGCCCCAGCATTTT.

The chain uses TRBV14 and TRBJ2-5; unclear D gene. The germline CDR1 and CDR2 sequences are SGHDN and FVKESK. This CDR3 has 13 residues. V was trimmed by 0 bases and J by 7 bases, leaving 9 bases between them. As DNA, the CDR3 is TGTGCCAGCAGCCAAGATTTGTCGGTGACCCAGTACTTC. Protein sequence: CASSQDLSVTQYF.

This clone was seen once. The V call is TRBV7-8, the J call TRBJ1-1, with 7 nucleotides matching TRBD1. This CDR3 spans 15 amino acids. The ends lost 1 base at V and 5 bases at J; junction bases unmatched: 7. Germline values: CDR1 SGHVS, CDR2 FQNEAQ. The CDR3 here is CASSLEDRLGTEAFF. CDR3 sequence (DNA): TGTGCCAGCAGCTTAGAGGACAGGCTTGGGACTGAAGCTTTCTTT.

CDR3 nucleotides: TGTGCCACCAGTGATTTGGGAGGACCCACCCAAGAGACCCAGTACTTC. Translating gives CATSDLGGPTQETQYF. The V gene is TRBV24-1, the J gene TRBJ2-5, with a weak D call TRBD2 (5 bases). The germline V gene encodes CDR1 KGHDR and CDR2 SFDVKD. Trimming removed 0 bases from V and 1 base from J, with 11 bases in between. This CDR3 spans 16 amino acids.

V usage is TRBV5-1 and J usage is TRBJ2-7; 14 bases are shared with TRBD2. The CDR3 contains 17 residues. The V gene end was trimmed by 7 bases and the J gene end by 5 bases; junction bases not matched to a gene: 14. Germline-derived CDR1 and CDR2 are SGHRS and YFSETQ. CDR3: CASEGTSGGSEGHEQYF. As DNA, the CDR3 is TGCGCCAGCGAAGGGACTAGCGGGGGCTCCGAGGGCCACGAGCAGTACTTC.

The chain is built from TRBV27 and TRBJ2-7, with 12 bases fitting TRBD2. V dropped 4 bases and J dropped 4; count of bases not matched to a gene: 14. Germline values: CDR1 MNHEY, CDR2 SMNVEV (reference sequence). This CDR3 contains 18 residues. The CDR3 DNA sequence: TGTGCCAGCAGTTCCAGGGTAGCTAGCGGGAGGGCCGAGTACGAGCAGTACTTC. Translated: CASSSRVASGRAEYEQYF.

This chain joins TRBV11-2 and TRBJ2-7; 7 bases map to TRBD1. This CDR3 contains 14 residues. Trimming took 4 bases from V and 2 from J; bases not matched to a gene: 5. Germline values: CDR1 SGHAT, CDR2 FQNNGV. The CDR3 spells CASSSTGIPYEQYF. In DNA, the CDR3 is TGTGCCAGCAGCTCGACAGGGATTCCCTACGAGCAGTACTTC.

This chain uses TRBV28 with TRBJ2-2, with 7 nucleotides matching TRBD1. The germline V gene has CDR1 MDHEN and CDR2 SYDVKM. The CDR3 totals 15 residues. Germline trimming cut 6 bases from V and 5 bases from J; bases unmatched to any gene: 9. The CDR3 here is CASSARGLGTGELFF. In nucleotides, the CDR3 is TGTGCCAGCAGCGCTAGGGGGCTCGGTACCGGGGAGCTGTTTTTT.

The chain employs TRBV24-1 and TRBJ2-7; 9 bases are shared with TRBD1. This CDR3 region has 15 residues. Germline CDR1 is KGHDR and CDR2 is SFDVKD. J gave up 5 bases and V 3 bases, and 7 bases lay outside the gene matches. CDR3 region: CATSDPGQGRNEQYF. CDR3 DNA: TGTGCCACCAGTGATCCAGGACAGGGGCGAAACGAGCAGTACTTC.